Sequencing of this T cell receptor (beta chain) was carried out in a study of blood T cell repertoires in COVID-19. Study information: Material from acute and convalescent COVID-19 was sourced from the United States, Italy and Spain. T cells, B-cell-depleted T cells, or PBMCs provided the cDNA or gDNA that served as material.

The CDR3 has 11 residues. Germline V gene lookup returns CDR1 SQVTM and CDR2 ANQGSEA. Trimming took off 4 bases at V and 3 bases at J, with 6 bases between the two ends. Per the original methods: Nucleated cell number was recorded as an estimate derived from reference gene primer amplification. Profiled with immunoSEQ multiplex PCR; TCRdb holds only in-frame clones, not every one. The V and J calls and the clone size are those of that table, but D and trimming were determined from the DNA. The sample holds about 26,000 clones; about nine tenths are singletons and the top ten take around 2.8%. V gene TRBV29-1 combines with J gene TRBJ1-1; the D is unclear. The sequenced sample consisted of peripheral blood. This TCR derives from a human donor in a cohort sampled during active COVID-19. CDR3 loop: CSVARDTEAFF. CDR3 nucleotides: TGCAGCGTTGCCCGGGACACTGAAGCTTTCTTT.